This T cell receptor (beta chain) was obtained from a study of shared clonotypes between healthy human individuals. Study background: Donor ages ranged 18 to 49 years: a couple of women, a few men. A donor's plate count was three for CD4 naive and three for CD4 memory; CD8 naive had two and CD8 memory one. Study-level points and caveats: A reduction in generation probabilities was seen for non-shared clonotypes relative to those shared by all four donors.

Per germline, CDR1 SNHLY and CDR2 FYNNEI. The CDR3 length is 16 residues. The trim removed 0 bases at V and 1 base at J, leaving 4 bases unmatched. This was a deep-level run. Method: immunoSEQ multiplex PCR; TCRdb's copy keeps in-frame clones and lacks some. The table shows 700,000 or so clones, with about three quarters occurring only once. This clone was observed once. Its antigen is currently unknown. The receptor was isolated from a woman aged 25 to 45 in good health. The chain employs TRBV2 and TRBJ2-5; TRBD1 matches 8 bases. The sample comprised memory CD4+ T cells sorted from blood. Specified subset: CD45RA-negative fraction. CDR3 bases: TGTGCCAGCAGTGAAGCGGGTACAGGGGGCCAAGAGACCCAGTACTTC. This sequence encodes CASSEAGTGGQETQYF.